This is a list of T cell receptor beta chains from one sample in a study of CD8 T cells in ankylosing spondylitis. TCRdb recomputed calls from the 5' RACE reads with MiXCR, one row per CDR3 protein. Found here are roughly 180,000 distinct CDR3 sequences, under 15% of them singletons; the top ten hold approximately 9.9%. Sequenced material: blood, either unsorted or a sorted T cell fraction (not recorded which). Receptors originate from a female donor with ankylosing spondylitis or in good health (not recorded which). Each CDR3 is given with its conserved first and last residue. The D gene is left open where the match is weak. Each size is once, few, many or a size class.

CASSWGTNTEAFF TGTGCCAGCAGCTGGGGTACGAACACTGAAGCTTTCTTT many TRBJ1-1 . TRBV7-2
CATSDFSGNARGPDEQFF TGTGCCACCAGTGATTTTTCGGGGAACGCTCGGGGTCCGGATGAGCAGTTCTTC few TRBJ2-1 . TRBV24-1
CARTLPEKETQYF TGTGCCAGGACCCTCCCGGAGAAAGAGACCCAGTACTTC few TRBJ2-5 . TRBV27
CATKGAGTYNEQFF TGTGCCACCAAGGGAGCCGGGACCTACAATGAGCAGTTCTTC few TRBJ2-1 . TRBV24-1
CASSGTGGANEKLFF TGTGCCAGCAGCGGAACAGGGGGCGCGAATGAAAAACTGTTTTTT many TRBJ1-4 TRBD1 TRBV7-2
CASSLGLAGGELFF TGTGCCAGCAGTTTGGGGCTTGCGGGCGGGGAGCTGTTTTTT many TRBJ2-2 . TRBV12-3/TRBV12-4
CASSPRGRNEKLFF TGTGCCAGCAGCCCGAGGGGGCGGAATGAAAAACTGTTTTTT many TRBJ1-4 TRBD1 TRBV27
CASSTRGHTEAFF TGTGCCAGCAGCACCAGGGGGCACACTGAAGCTTTCTTT few TRBJ1-1 TRBD1 TRBV7-3
CASGGLAGLIHEQYF TGTGCCAGCGGAGGACTAGCGGGACTGATCCACGAGCAGTACTTC many TRBJ2-7 TRBD2 TRBV6-2/TRBV6-3
CASSLKSGVYTGELFF TGTGCCAGCAGCTTAAAATCAGGGGTCTACACCGGGGAGCTGTTTTTT few TRBJ2-2 . TRBV7-8
CSASKGRIEKLFF TGCAGTGCTAGTAAGGGACGGATTGAAAAACTGTTTTTT many TRBJ1-4 . TRBV20-1
CASSSPGDRFF TGCGCCAGCAGCTCGCCGGGAGATCGGTTCTTC many TRBJ2-1 . TRBV5-1
CASSLGQSATNEKLFF TGTGCCAGCAGCTTGGGGCAGAGTGCAACTAATGAAAAACTGTTTTTT many TRBJ1-4 . TRBV5-8
CASSLPGVGEAFF TGTGCCAGCAGTTTACCAGGGGTGGGTGAAGCTTTCTTT many TRBJ1-1 . TRBV12-3/TRBV12-4